One sample yielded the 9 T cell receptor beta chains listed below, sequenced in a study of identical twins. One entry per CDR3 protein, called by TCRdb with MiXCR from the 5' RACE reads. The sample has more than 350,000 distinct CDR3 sequences, about 9% seen once. Material for sequencing was naive T cells sorted from blood. These receptors were collected from a woman in her fifties or sixties in good health.

This clonotype occurred a few times. The chain links TRBV20-1 to TRBJ1-1; D not certain. V was cut by 5 bases and J by 5 bases, with 15 bases left in between. The CDR3 extends over 13 amino acids. In germline, CDR1 is DFQATT, CDR2 SNEGSKA (reference sequence). CDR3 protein: CSAPIGSETEAFF. The CDR3 DNA sequence: TGCAGTGCTCCCATCGGCAGTGAGACTGAAGCTTTCTTT.

Only a few counts were recorded for this clonotype. This rearrangement joins TRBV9 to TRBJ2-2, with 7 positions matching TRBD2. With V trimmed by 5 bases and J by 5 bases, 9 bases remained unmatched. CDR1 is SGDLS, CDR2 YYNGEE, per germline. This CDR3 comprises 15 residues. CDR3 loop: CASSITGGATGELFF. As DNA, the CDR3 is TGTGCCAGCAGTATTACGGGAGGAGCAACCGGGGAGCTGTTTTTT.

Ten or more counts support this clonotype. The chain carries TRBV12-3 or TRBV12-4 and TRBJ2-1; the D gene is possibly TRBD2 (5 bases). Between the trimmed V and J ends, which lost 7 bases and 0 bases, there was a span of 16 bases. This CDR3 spans 16 amino acids. The CDR3 DNA reads TGTGCCAGCAAACCCGAAGCGGTTAGCTCCTACAATGAGCAGTTCTTC. This sequence encodes CASKPEAVSSYNEQFF.

This chain uses TRBV5-1 with TRBJ2-1, with 8 positions matching TRBD2. Germline-derived CDR1 and CDR2 are SGHRS and YFSETQ. V shed 4 bases, J shed 10 bases, and the junction held 10 bases outside the gene matches. The CDR3 loop spans 14 amino acids. The CDR3 sequence is CASSKEGLGSEQFF. Written as DNA, the CDR3 is TGCGCCAGCAGCAAGGAGGGACTAGGAAGCGAGCAGTTCTTC.

This chain connects TRBV15 to TRBJ2-5, with TRBD2 identical over 7 bases. The CDR3 totals 14 residues. Germline CDR1 reads LNHNV; CDR2 reads YYDKDF (reference sequence). Trimming removed 1 base from V and 3 bases from J; junction bases left unmatched: 2. This CDR3 is CATSRGGREETQYF. The CDR3 DNA is TGTGCCACCAGCAGAGGGGGGAGGGAAGAGACCCAGTACTTC.

This clonotype occurred many times. V is TRBV25-1 and J is TRBJ2-2; D call uncertain. V dropped 1 base and J dropped 7 bases, with 4 bases sitting between them. The CDR3 sequence is 12 residues long. The germline V gene has CDR1 MGHDK and CDR2 SYGVNS. The CDR3 sequence: CASSELGGELFF. CDR3 nucleotides: TGTGCCAGCAGTGAATTGGGCGGGGAGCTGTTTTTT. The full variable domain, its missing parts supplied by reference TRBV25-1 and TRBJ2-2, is EADIYQTPRYLVIGTGKKITLECSQTMGHDKMYWYQQDPGMELHLIHYSYGVNSTEKGDLSSESTVSRIRTEHFPLTLESARPSHTSQYLCASSELGGELFFGEGSRLTVL.

This clonotype was seen repeatedly, ten times or more. The V gene is TRBV5-1, the J gene TRBJ2-1; the match to TRBD1 covers 8 bases. J was trimmed by 1 base and V by 0 bases; bases with no gene match: 0. CDR3 size: 15 residues. CDR1 and CDR2 (germline): SGHRS, YFSETQ. This CDR3 is CASSLDRGSYNEQFF. The CDR3 nucleotides read TGCGCCAGCAGCTTGGACAGGGGGTCCTACAATGAGCAGTTCTTC.

The rearrangement links TRBV11-2 to TRBJ2-7; D unclear. The germline gives CDR1 SGHAT, CDR2 FQNNGV. This CDR3 has 13 amino acids. Between the trimmed V and J ends, which lost 4 bases and 6 bases, there was a span of 13 bases. The CDR3 sequence is CASSSLSGSEQYV. The CDR3 coding sequence is TGTGCCAGCAGCTCCCTCTCTGGGTCCGAGCAGTACGTC.

The chain has TRBV11-3 and TRBJ2-4; 12 nucleotides line up with TRBD2. With V trimmed by 5 bases and J by 0 bases, 11 bases remained unmatched. CDR1 and CDR2 from the germline V gene are SGHNT and YENEEA. This CDR3 has 19 residues. CDR3: CASSHPGGLAGRAKNIQYF. The CDR3 DNA follows: TGTGCCAGCAGCCACCCTGGCGGACTAGCGGGACGAGCCAAAAACATTCAGTACTTC.